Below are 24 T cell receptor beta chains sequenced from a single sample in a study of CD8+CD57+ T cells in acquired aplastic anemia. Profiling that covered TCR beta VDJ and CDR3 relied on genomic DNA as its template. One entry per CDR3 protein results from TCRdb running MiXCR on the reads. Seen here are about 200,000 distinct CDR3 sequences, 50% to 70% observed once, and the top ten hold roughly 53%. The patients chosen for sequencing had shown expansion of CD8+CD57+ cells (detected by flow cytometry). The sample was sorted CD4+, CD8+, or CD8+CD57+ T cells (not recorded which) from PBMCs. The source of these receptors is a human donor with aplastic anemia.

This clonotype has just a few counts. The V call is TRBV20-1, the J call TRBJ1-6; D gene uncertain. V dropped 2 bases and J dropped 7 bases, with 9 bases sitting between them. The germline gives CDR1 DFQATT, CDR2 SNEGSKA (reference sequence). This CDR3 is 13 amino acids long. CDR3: CSARPVQNSPLHF. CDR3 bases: TGCAGTGCTAGACCGGTACAGAATTCACCCCTCCACTTT.

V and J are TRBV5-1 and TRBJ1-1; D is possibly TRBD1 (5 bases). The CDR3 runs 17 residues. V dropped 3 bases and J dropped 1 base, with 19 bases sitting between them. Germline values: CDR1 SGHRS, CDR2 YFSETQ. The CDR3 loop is CASSSTRGSGKNTEAFF. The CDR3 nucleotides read TGCGCCAGCAGCTCCACCCGGGGCAGTGGAAAGAACACTGAAGCTTTCTTT.

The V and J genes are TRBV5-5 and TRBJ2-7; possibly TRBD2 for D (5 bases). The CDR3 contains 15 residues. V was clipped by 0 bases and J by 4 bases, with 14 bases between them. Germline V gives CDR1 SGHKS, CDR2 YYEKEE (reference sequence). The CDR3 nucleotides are TGTGCCAGCAGCTTGGTTCCACTAGAACAGTACGAGCAGTACTTC. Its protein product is CASSLVPLEQYEQYF.

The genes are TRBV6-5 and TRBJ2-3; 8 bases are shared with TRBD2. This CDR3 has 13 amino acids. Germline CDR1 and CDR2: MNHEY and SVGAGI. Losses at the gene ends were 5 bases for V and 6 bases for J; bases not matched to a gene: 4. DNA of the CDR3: TGTGCCAGCAGTGTTGCTAGCGGGGATACGCAGTATTTT. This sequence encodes CASSVASGDTQYF.

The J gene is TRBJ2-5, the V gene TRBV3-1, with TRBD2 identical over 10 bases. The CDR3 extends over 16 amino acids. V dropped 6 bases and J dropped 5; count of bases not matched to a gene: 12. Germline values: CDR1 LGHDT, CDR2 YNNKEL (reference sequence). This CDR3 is CASSLGASGGGETQYF. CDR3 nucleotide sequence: TGTGCCAGCAGTCTTGGGGCTAGCGGGGGCGGGGAGACCCAGTACTTC.

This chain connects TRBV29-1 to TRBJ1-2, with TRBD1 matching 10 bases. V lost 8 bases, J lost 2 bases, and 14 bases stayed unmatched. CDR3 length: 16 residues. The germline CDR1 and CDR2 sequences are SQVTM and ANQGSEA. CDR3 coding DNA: TGCAGCATAATGGGCGGGACAGGGGTTTTGAACTATGGCTACACCTTC. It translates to CSIMGGTGVLNYGYTF. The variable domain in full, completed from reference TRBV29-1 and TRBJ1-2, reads SAVISQKPSRDICQRGTSLTIQCQVDSQVTMMFWYRQQPGQSLTLIATANQGSEATYESGFVIDKFPISRPNLTFSTLTVSNMSPEDSSIYLCSIMGGTGVLNYGYTFGSGTRLTVV.

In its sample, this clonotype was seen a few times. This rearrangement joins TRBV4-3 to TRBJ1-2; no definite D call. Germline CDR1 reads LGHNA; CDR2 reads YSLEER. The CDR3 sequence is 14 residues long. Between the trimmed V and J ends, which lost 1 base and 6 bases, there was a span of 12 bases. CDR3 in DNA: TGCGCCAGCAGCCAAGGTCTGGATCAGAATGGCTACACCTTC. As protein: CASSQGLDQNGYTF.

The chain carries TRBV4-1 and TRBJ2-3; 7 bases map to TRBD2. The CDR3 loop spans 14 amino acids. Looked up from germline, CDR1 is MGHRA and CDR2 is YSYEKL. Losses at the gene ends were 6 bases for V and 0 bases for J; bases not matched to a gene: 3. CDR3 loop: CASRNSGSTDTQYF. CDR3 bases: TGCGCCAGCAGGAATAGCGGGAGCACAGATACGCAGTATTTT.

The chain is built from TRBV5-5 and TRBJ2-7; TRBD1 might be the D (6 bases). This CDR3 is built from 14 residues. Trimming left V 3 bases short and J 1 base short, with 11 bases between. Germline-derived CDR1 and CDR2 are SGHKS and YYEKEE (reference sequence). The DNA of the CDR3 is TGTGCCAGCAGCTCGACAGGAGTGTCCTACGAGCAGTACTTC. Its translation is CASSSTGVSYEQYF.

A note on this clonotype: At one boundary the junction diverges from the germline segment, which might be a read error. CDR3 sequence: CASSLVRGVTDTQCF. Written as DNA, the CDR3 is TGTGCCAGCAGCTTAGTGCGGGGGGTCACAGATACGCAGTGTTTT. This rearrangement joins TRBV11-2 to TRBJ2-3, with TRBD2 identical over 8 bases. Per germline, CDR1 SGHAT and CDR2 FQNNGV. This CDR3 is built from 15 residues.

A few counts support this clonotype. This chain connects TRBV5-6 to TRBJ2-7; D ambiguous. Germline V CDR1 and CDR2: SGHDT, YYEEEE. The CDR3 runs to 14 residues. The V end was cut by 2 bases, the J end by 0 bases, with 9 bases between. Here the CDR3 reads CASSFGVSSYEQYF. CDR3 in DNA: TGTGCCAGCAGCTTCGGCGTCAGCTCCTACGAGCAGTACTTC.

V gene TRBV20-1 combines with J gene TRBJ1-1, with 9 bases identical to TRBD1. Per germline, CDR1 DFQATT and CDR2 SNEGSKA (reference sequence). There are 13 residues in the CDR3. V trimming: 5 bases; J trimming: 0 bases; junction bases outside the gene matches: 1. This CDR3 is CSAGDRVNTEAFF. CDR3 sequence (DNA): TGCAGTGCTGGGGACAGGGTGAACACTGAAGCTTTCTTT.

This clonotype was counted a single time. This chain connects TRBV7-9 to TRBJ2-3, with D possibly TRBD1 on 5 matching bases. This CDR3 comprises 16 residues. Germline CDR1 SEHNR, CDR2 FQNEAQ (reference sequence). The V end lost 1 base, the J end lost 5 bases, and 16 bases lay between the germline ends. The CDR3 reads CASSLGPPGYLDTQYF. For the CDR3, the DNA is TGTGCCAGCAGCTTAGGGCCGCCAGGGTACCTAGATACGCAGTATTTT.

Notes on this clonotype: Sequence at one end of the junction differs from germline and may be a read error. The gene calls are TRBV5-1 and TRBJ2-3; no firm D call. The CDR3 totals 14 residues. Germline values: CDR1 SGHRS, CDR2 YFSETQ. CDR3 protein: CASSRPGQGDTQYF. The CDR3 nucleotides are TGTGCCAGCAGCCGCCCGGGCCAAGGAGATACGCAGTATTTT. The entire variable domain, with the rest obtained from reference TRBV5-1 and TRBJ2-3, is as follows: KAGVTQTPRYLIKTRGQQVTLSCSPISGHRSVSWYQQTPGQGLQFLFEYFSETQRNKGNFPGRFSGRQFSNSRSEMNVSTLELGDSALYLCASSRPGQGDTQYFGPGTRLTVL.

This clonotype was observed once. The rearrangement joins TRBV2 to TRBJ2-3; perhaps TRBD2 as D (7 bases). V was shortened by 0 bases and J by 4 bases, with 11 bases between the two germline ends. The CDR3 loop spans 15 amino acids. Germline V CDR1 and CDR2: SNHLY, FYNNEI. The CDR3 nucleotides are TGTGCCAGCAGTGAAGCGGGGGGGCCGGCAGATACGCAGTATTTT. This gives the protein CASSEAGGPADTQYF.

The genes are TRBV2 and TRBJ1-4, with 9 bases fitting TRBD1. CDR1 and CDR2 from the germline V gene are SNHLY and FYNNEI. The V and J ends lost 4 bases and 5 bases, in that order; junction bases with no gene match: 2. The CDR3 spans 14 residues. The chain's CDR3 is CASSGGTGNEKLFF. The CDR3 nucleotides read TGTGCCAGCAGTGGCGGGACAGGGAATGAAAAACTGTTTTTT.

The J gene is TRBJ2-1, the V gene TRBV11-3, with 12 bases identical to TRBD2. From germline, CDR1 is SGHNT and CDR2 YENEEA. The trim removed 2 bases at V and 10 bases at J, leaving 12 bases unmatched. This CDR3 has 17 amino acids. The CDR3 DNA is TGTGCCAGCAGCTTATGGTTGGGACTAGCGGGCCGCGGAGAGCAGTTCTTC. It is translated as CASSLWLGLAGRGEQFF.

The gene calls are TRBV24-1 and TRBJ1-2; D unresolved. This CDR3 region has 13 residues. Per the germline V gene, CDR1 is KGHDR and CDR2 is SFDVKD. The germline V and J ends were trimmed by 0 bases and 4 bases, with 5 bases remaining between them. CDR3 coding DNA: TGTGCCACCAGTGATTTGGGTGGCTATGGCTACACCTTC. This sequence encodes CATSDLGGYGYTF.

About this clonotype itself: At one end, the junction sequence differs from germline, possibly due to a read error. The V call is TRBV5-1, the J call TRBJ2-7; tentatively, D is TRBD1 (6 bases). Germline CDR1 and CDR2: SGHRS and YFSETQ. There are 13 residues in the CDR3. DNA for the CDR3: TGTGCCAGCAGCTTGGCCAGGGGCTACGAGCAGTACTTC. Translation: CASSLARGYEQYF.

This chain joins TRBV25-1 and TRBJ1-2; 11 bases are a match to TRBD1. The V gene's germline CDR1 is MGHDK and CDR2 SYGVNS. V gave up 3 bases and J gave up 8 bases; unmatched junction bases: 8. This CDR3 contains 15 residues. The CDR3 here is CASSEPGTGGWGYTF. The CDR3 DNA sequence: TGTGCCAGCAGTGAGCCTGGGACAGGGGGATGGGGCTACACCTTC.

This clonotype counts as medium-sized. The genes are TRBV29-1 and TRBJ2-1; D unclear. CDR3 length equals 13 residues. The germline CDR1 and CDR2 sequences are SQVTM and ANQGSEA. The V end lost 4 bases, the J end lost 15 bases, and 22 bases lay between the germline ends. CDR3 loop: CSVVFGSQEGLFF. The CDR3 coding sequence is TGCAGCGTTGTCTTCGGCTCCCAGGAAGGCCTGTTCTTC.

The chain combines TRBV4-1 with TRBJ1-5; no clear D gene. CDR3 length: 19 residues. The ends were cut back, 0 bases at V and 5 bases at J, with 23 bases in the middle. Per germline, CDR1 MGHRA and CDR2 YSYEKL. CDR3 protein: CASSQDMPSFRPWDQPQHF. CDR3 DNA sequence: TGCGCCAGCAGCCAAGACATGCCCTCCTTTAGACCATGGGATCAGCCCCAGCATTTT.

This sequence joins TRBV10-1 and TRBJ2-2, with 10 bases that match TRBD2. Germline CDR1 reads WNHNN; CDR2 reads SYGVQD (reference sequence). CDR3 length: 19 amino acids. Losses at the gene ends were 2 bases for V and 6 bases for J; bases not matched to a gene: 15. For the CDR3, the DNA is TGCGCCAGCAGTGAGGACAGGTCCCGACTAGCGGGTATGGCCGGGGAGCTGTTTTTT. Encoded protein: CASSEDRSRLAGMAGELFF.

Written as DNA, the CDR3 is TGTGCCAGCAGGCCGGGCAACCAGGGTTACACCTTC. Amino acid sequence: CASRPGNQGYTF. The genes are TRBV2 and TRBJ1-2; tentative D call: TRBD1 (5 bases). Looked up from germline, CDR1 is SNHLY and CDR2 is FYNNEI. V lost 6 bases, J lost 11 bases, and 16 bases lay in between. This CDR3 comprises 12 residues.